These 6 T cell receptor beta chains came from one sample sequenced in a study of T cells in Graves' hyperthyroidism and ophthalmopathy. TCR beta CDR3 regions were amplified from RNA transcripts. First-round RT-PCR of the TCR CDR3 relied on the HTBI primer set. Using its own MiXCR run on the multiplex PCR reads, TCRdb lists one record per CDR3 protein. The table shows hundreds of thousands of distinct CDR3 sequences, with 16% occurring only once. The sequencing sample was made of blood. The origin of the receptors is a woman under 30 with Graves' hyperthyroidism.

The rearrangement uses TRBV19 and TRBJ2-3, with 7 bases fitting TRBD1. V was clipped by 5 bases and J by 2 bases; unmatched bases: 7. This CDR3 has 15 residues. Germline CDR1 and CDR2: LNHDA and SQIVND (reference sequence). In DNA form, the CDR3 reads TGTGCCAGTAGTGCCTGGACAGGAGCCACAGATACGCAGTATTTT. Its protein product is CASSAWTGATDTQYF. The full variable domain, its missing parts supplied by reference TRBV19 and TRBJ2-3, is DGGITQSPKYLFRKEGQNVTLSCEQNLNHDAMYWYRQDPGQGLRLIYYSQIVNDFQKGDIAEGYSVSREKKESFPLTVTSAQKNPTAFYLCASSAWTGATDTQYFGPGTRLTVL.

The rearrangement joins TRBV29-1 to TRBJ2-7, with D possibly being TRBD1 (6 bases). The V and J ends lost 3 bases and 6 bases respectively, with 15 bases between them. CDR1 SQVTM and CDR2 ANQGSEA come from the germline V gene. The CDR3 has 13 amino acids. CDR3 nucleotide sequence: TGCAGCGTTGATTCCCAGGGGATGAGCGAGCAGTACTTC. Its protein product is CSVDSQGMSEQYF.

This clonotype was counted only a few times. The chain carries TRBV6-1 and TRBJ2-5, with D maybe TRBD1 (8 bases). The V gene's germline CDR1 is MNHNS and CDR2 SASEGT. V lost 2 bases to trimming and J lost 4 bases, with 14 bases between them. The length of the CDR3 is 15 residues. The CDR3 reads CASSEFTGGGETQYF. The CDR3 DNA reads TGTGCCAGCAGTGAATTCACAGGGGGGGGAGAGACCCAGTACTTC.

This clonotype showed up many times. V is TRBV12-3 or TRBV12-4 and J is TRBJ1-2; 8 nucleotides agree with TRBD1. This CDR3 is 15 amino acids long. With 4 bases clipped from V and 8 bases from J, the junction kept 12 bases outside the gene matches. CDR3: CASSSLSTGAEGYTF. The DNA for the CDR3 is TGTGCCAGCAGTTCCTTATCGACAGGGGCAGAAGGCTACACCTTC.

This clonotype was counted only a few times. The chain recombines TRBV6-5 with TRBJ1-5; D is undetermined. Germline V gene sequence: CDR1 MNHEY, CDR2 SVGAGI. V dropped 2 bases and J dropped 4 bases, with 6 bases sitting between them. The CDR3 is made up of 13 amino acids. Here the CDR3 reads CASSYGYNQPQHF. CDR3 sequence (DNA): TGTGCCAGCAGTTACGGGTATAATCAGCCCCAGCATTTT.

This chain connects TRBV5-4 to TRBJ2-2, with 10 bases lining up with TRBD2. The CDR3 consists of 16 residues. Germline CDR1 reads SGHNT; CDR2 reads YYREEE (reference sequence). V shed 3 bases and J 2 bases; nucleotides not matched to a gene: 4. The CDR3 sequence is CASSSLAGANTGELFF. The DNA for the CDR3 is TGTGCCAGCAGCTCTCTAGCGGGAGCAAACACCGGGGAGCTGTTTTTT.